One and the same sample provided the 16 T cell receptor beta chains below, sequenced in a study of shared clonotypes between healthy human individuals. TCRdb's copy holds only in-frame clones and misses some; the assay was immunoSEQ multiplex PCR. The sample has some 2,500,000 clones; 85% to 95% are singletons. The specimen was naive CD4+ T cells from PBMCs. Sample subset: CD45RA+ positively selected. The receptor source for this set is a man aged 18 to 30 in good health. Some clones in this sample may be carry-over from other donors' samples.

The rearrangement links TRBV7-9 to TRBJ1-2; 7 bases fit TRBD1. V shed 3 bases and J 10 bases; nucleotides not matched to a gene: 14. This CDR3 spans 15 amino acids. CDR1 is SEHNR, CDR2 FQNEAQ, per germline (reference sequence). CDR3 in amino acids: CASSFPLVDRISYTF. CDR3 sequence (DNA): TGTGCCAGCAGCTTCCCGCTCGTGGACAGGATCTCCTACACCTTC.

This sequence joins TRBV4-2 and TRBJ2-2; 7 bases map to TRBD2. J gave up 2 bases and V 3 bases, and 12 bases lay outside the gene matches. Germline loops: CDR1 LGHNA, CDR2 YNFKEQ. This CDR3 contains 18 residues. The CDR3 loop is CASSQSTRASGNTGELFF. The CDR3 DNA is TGTGCCAGCAGCCAGTCCACCCGAGCTAGCGGAAACACCGGGGAGCTGTTTTTT.

The chain has TRBV4-1 and TRBJ1-5; D is perhaps TRBD1 (6 bases). The CDR3 consists of 16 residues. CDR1 and CDR2 (germline): MGHRA, YSYEKL. The V end was cut by 1 base, the J end by 7 bases, with 17 bases between. As DNA, the CDR3 is TGCGCCAGCAGCCAAGGGGAAGGGGGGGTACGGCAGCCCCAGCATTTT. Protein sequence: CASSQGEGGVRQPQHF.

The chain employs TRBV2 and TRBJ2-3; 7 nucleotides agree with TRBD1. The CDR3 is 14 amino acids. Looked up from germline, CDR1 is SNHLY and CDR2 is FYNNEI. After removal of 8 bases from V and 2 bases from J, the junction contained 7 bases not matched to a gene. The CDR3 coding sequence is TGTGCCAGCCTATTGGACAGGAACACAGATACGCAGTATTTT. It is translated as CASLLDRNTDTQYF.

The CDR3 spells CASSKRGGKLYEQYF. The CDR3 DNA reads TGTGCCAGCAGCAAAAGGGGAGGTAAACTCTACGAGCAGTACTTC. The chain uses TRBV27 and TRBJ2-7; the D gene is possibly TRBD2 (6 bases). The V gene lost 6 bases and the J gene lost 3 bases, with 18 bases spanning the gap. Per germline, CDR1 MNHEY and CDR2 SMNVEV (reference sequence). The CDR3 loop spans 15 amino acids.

This chain uses TRBV27 with TRBJ1-1; D unresolved. CDR3 length equals 17 residues. CDR1 and CDR2 (germline): MNHEY, SMNVEV (reference sequence). Trimming took off 2 bases at V and 0 bases at J, with 16 bases between the two ends. CDR3 loop: CASSLKGRQVLNTEAFF. CDR3 nucleotides: TGTGCCAGCAGTTTAAAAGGTCGGCAGGTCCTGAACACTGAAGCTTTCTTT.

V and J are TRBV6-5 and TRBJ1-4, with 8 bases lining up with TRBD1. V shed 5 bases, J shed 8 bases, and the junction held 10 bases outside the gene matches. Germline assignment: CDR1 MNHEY and CDR2 SVGAGI. The CDR3 is 15 residues long. The CDR3: CASSSNGQGFEKLFF. The CDR3 DNA is TGTGCCAGCAGTAGTAACGGACAGGGCTTCGAAAAACTGTTTTTT.

The chain couples TRBV18 to TRBJ1-1; no definite D call. This CDR3 is built from 16 residues. CDR1 is KGHSH and CDR2 is LQKENI in the germline V gene. Trimming removed 3 bases from V and 0 bases from J, with 14 bases in between. The CDR3 reads CASSPNQLGMNTEAFF. CDR3 bases: TGTGCCAGCTCACCTAACCAACTCGGGATGAACACTGAAGCTTTCTTT.

The chain couples TRBV28 to TRBJ2-3; no firm D call. Germline V gene sequence: CDR1 MDHEN, CDR2 SYDVKM. The CDR3 length is 12 residues. Trimming took 3 bases from V and 4 from J, leaving 5 bases between them. This CDR3 reads CASSFIPDTQYF. DNA of the CDR3: TGTGCCAGCAGTTTTATCCCAGATACGCAGTATTTT.

The rearrangement uses TRBV5-5 and TRBJ1-3; 7 nucleotides match TRBD1. The germline V gene has CDR1 SGHKS and CDR2 YYEKEE (reference sequence). With V trimmed by 1 base and J by 3 bases, 1 base remained unmatched. CDR3 length equals 14 residues. In DNA form, the CDR3 reads TGTGCCAGCAGCTTGACAGGGGTTGGAAACACCATATATTTT. It translates to CASSLTGVGNTIYF.

The CDR3 loop is CASSIGTSGLTLSSYEQYF. The CDR3 DNA follows: TGTGCCAGCAGCATTGGGACTAGCGGGCTAACTCTCTCGAGCTACGAGCAGTACTTC. The chain carries TRBV7-9 and TRBJ2-7, with 12 positions matching TRBD2. Looked up from germline, CDR1 is SEHNR and CDR2 is FQNEAQ (reference sequence). The CDR3 spans 19 residues. Losses at the gene ends were 5 bases for V and 3 bases for J; bases not matched to a gene: 17.

The chain combines TRBV5-8 with TRBJ2-2; D perhaps matches TRBD2 (5 bases). The CDR3 has 17 residues. CDR1 is SGHTS and CDR2 is YDEGEE in the germline V gene. Trimming shortened V by 2 bases and J by 4 bases, and 18 bases separated the two germline ends. The CDR3 region is CASSFEGLTWGTGELFF. As DNA, the CDR3 is TGTGCCAGCAGCTTCGAAGGACTGACTTGGGGCACCGGGGAGCTGTTTTTT. The full variable domain, in which reference TRBV5-8 and TRBJ2-2 provide the parts outside the CDR3, is EAGVTQSPTHLIKTRGQQATLRCSPISGHTSVYWYQQALGLGLQFLLWYDEGEERNRGNFPPRFSGRQFPNYSSELNVNALELEDSALYLCASSFEGLTWGTGELFFGEGSRLTVL.

J is TRBJ2-5 and V is TRBV2, with D tentatively TRBD1 (6 bases). The CDR3 length is 13 residues. V gave up 4 bases and J gave up 2 bases, with 8 bases separating them. Germline V gives CDR1 SNHLY, CDR2 FYNNEI. In DNA, the CDR3 is TGTGCCAGCAGTGGGGACACGCAAGAGACCCAGTACTTC. Translating gives CASSGDTQETQYF. Complete variable domain (other parts from reference TRBV2 and TRBJ2-5): EPEVTQTPSHQVTQMGQEVILRCVPISNHLYFYWYRQILGQKVEFLVSFYNNEISEKSEIFDDQFSVERPDGSNFTLKIRSTKLEDSAMYFCASSGDTQETQYFGPGTRLLVL.

The rearrangement uses TRBV21-1 and TRBJ2-4. TRBV21-1 is a known pseudogene. The length of the CDR3 is 15 residues. CDR3: CASGKHDLDKNIQYF. The CDR3 DNA follows: TGTGCCAGCGGGAAACACGATCTGGACAAAAACATTCAGTACTTC.

This clone was seen a single time. This chain links TRBV14 with TRBJ1-2; no firm D call. V gave up 3 bases and J gave up 8 bases, with 13 bases separating them. This CDR3 comprises 13 residues. The germline gives CDR1 SGHDN, CDR2 FVKESK. The CDR3 here is CASSHRKTGGYTF. DNA for the CDR3: TGTGCCAGCAGCCACCGTAAGACTGGGGGCTACACCTTC.

The count of this clone is one. The genes are TRBV28 and TRBJ2-7, with 9 nucleotides matching TRBD1. CDR3 length equals 13 residues. V dropped 8 bases and J dropped 3; count of bases not matched to a gene: 5. CDR1 and CDR2 from the germline V gene are MDHEN and SYDVKM. The CDR3 region is CASQGTGFYEQYF. CDR3 in DNA: TGTGCCAGCCAAGGGACAGGGTTCTACGAGCAGTACTTC.